This T cell receptor (beta chain) originates from a study of tumor and adjacent non-tumor tissue in lung cancer. Findings and limits, study-wide: Shorter survival was associated with higher TCR diversity in tumors. TCR diversity was significantly greater in tumor than normal lung tissue.

This sample's RNA came from whole unsorted tissue. A modified ARM-PCR protocol with three rounds of nested PCR amplified TCRbeta. TCRdb re-called the multiplex PCR reads with MiXCR, one entry per CDR3 protein. The sample carries approximately 130,000 distinct CDR3 sequences, 60% to 70% recorded once. CDR1 and CDR2 (germline): SQVTM, ANQGSEA. The CDR3 sequence is 13 residues long. V lost 5 bases and J 4 bases, leaving 14 bases between the germline ends. Concerning this clonotype itself: No antigen is known for it.

J is TRBJ2-5 and V is TRBV29-1; a weak D match, TRBD1 (6 bases). This clonotype originated in a young man with non-small cell lung cancer. The specimen sequenced was lung tumor tissue. CDR3 in DNA: TGCAGCGTTAGTATGGGACACCGAGAGACCCAGTACTTC. Its translation: CSVSMGHRETQYF.